These 10 T cell receptor beta chains share one sample of origin, sequenced in a study of T cell responses to AZD1222 COVID-19 vaccine. The method was immunoSEQ multiplex PCR; TCRdb's version includes in-frame clones alone and lacks a portion of them. The sample carries roughly 120,000 clones, more than 70% recorded once. Here the sequenced sample was peripheral blood, taken on day 0 of AZD1222 vaccination. The receptors stem from an adult in good health.

Concerning this clone: At the DNA level, this CDR3 is encoded by other sequences in the same sample as well. The chain combines TRBV18 with TRBJ1-3, with D uncertain. CDR1 is KGHSH and CDR2 is LQKENI in the germline V gene. The CDR3 has 15 residues. V was trimmed by 1 base and J by 0 bases, leaving 7 bases between them. CDR3 in amino acids: CASSPLDSSGNTIYF. CDR3 sequence (DNA): TGTGCCAGCTCACCACTCGATAGCTCTGGAAACACCATATATTTT. Full variable domain (outside the CDR3, taken from reference TRBV18 and TRBJ1-3): NAGVMQNPRHLVRRRGQEARLRCSPMKGHSHVYWYRQLPEEGLKFMVYLQKENIIDESGMPKERFSAEFPKEGPSILRIQQVVRGDSAAYFCASSPLDSSGNTIYFGEGSWLTVV.

CDR3: CASSHRTDRYEQYF. In DNA form, the CDR3 reads TGCGCCAGCAGCCACAGGACAGATCGCTACGAGCAGTACTTC. The chain carries TRBV5-1 and TRBJ2-7; weak D call: TRBD1 (6 bases). Trimming shortened V by 4 bases and J by 3 bases, and 14 bases separated the two germline ends. This CDR3 is built from 14 residues. Germline lookup yields CDR1 SGHRS and CDR2 YFSETQ.

This clone has just one count. The genes are TRBV5-1 and TRBJ2-7; maybe TRBD1 (5 bases). This CDR3 comprises 14 residues. CDR1 and CDR2 (germline): SGHRS, YFSETQ. The V gene lost 1 base and the J gene lost 2 bases, with 10 bases spanning the gap. The chain's CDR3 is CASSLQDNPYEQYF. The CDR3 coding sequence is TGCGCCAGCAGCTTGCAGGACAACCCCTACGAGCAGTACTTC.

The chain carries TRBV27 and TRBJ1-4; 8 nucleotides line up with TRBD1. Germline V gene data show CDR1 as MNHEY and CDR2 as SMNVEV (reference sequence). The CDR3 extends over 14 amino acids. The V and J ends lost 5 bases and 5 bases, in that order; junction bases with no gene match: 4. CDR3 amino acids: CASSDRGWNEKLFF. The DNA for the CDR3 is TGTGCCAGCAGTGACAGGGGATGGAATGAAAAACTGTTTTTT.

The rearrangement links TRBV2 to TRBJ2-7; 7 bases map to TRBD1. The germline V gene encodes CDR1 SNHLY and CDR2 FYNNEI. The CDR3 totals 14 residues. The V and J ends lost 6 bases and 2 bases, in that order; junction bases with no gene match: 7. CDR3 nucleotide sequence: TGTGCCAGCAGCCCTCCGGGACAGCCCTACGAGCAGTACTTC. The encoded protein is CASSPPGQPYEQYF.

There are a few counts of this clone. This rearrangement joins TRBV19 to TRBJ1-5; the D gene is possibly TRBD1 (5 bases). V was cut by 7 bases and J by 2 bases, with 21 bases left in between. The CDR3 totals 17 residues. Germline lookup yields CDR1 LNHDA and CDR2 SQIVND (reference sequence). The CDR3 sequence is CASISGASQSGNQPQHF. DNA for the CDR3: TGTGCCAGTATCTCCGGGGCATCTCAGAGCGGCAATCAGCCCCAGCATTTT.

The chain recombines TRBV7-8 with TRBJ2-5, with D perhaps assigned TRBD1 or TRBD2 (6 bases each). Germline V gene sequence: CDR1 SGHVS, CDR2 FQNEAQ. V lost 1 base and J 1 base, leaving 13 bases between the germline ends. The length of the CDR3 is 16 residues. The CDR3 is CASSLVGGTIQETQYF. The CDR3 nucleotides read TGTGCCAGCAGCTTAGTCGGGGGCACCATCCAAGAGACCCAGTACTTC.

This clone was found a few times. The chain is built from TRBV4-2 and TRBJ2-5; 7 positions agree with TRBD2. V lost 0 bases to trimming and J lost 1 base; unmatched junction nucleotides: 8. The CDR3 runs to 17 residues. Germline V gene sequence: CDR1 LGHNA, CDR2 YNFKEQ. CDR3 DNA sequence: TGTGCCAGCAGCCAAGAGGGCAGCGGGGCGTTCCAAGAGACCCAGTACTTC. This sequence encodes CASSQEGSGAFQETQYF.

The rearrangement links TRBV19 to TRBJ2-7; 8 bases map to TRBD1. Germline loops: CDR1 LNHDA, CDR2 SQIVND (reference sequence). The CDR3 is 15 amino acids. The V segment lost 8 bases and the J segment 6 bases; nucleotides outside the gene matches: 15. In DNA, the CDR3 is TGTGCCAGTTGTGACCCCGGACAGGGATCGAGCGAGCAGTACTTC. Its translation: CASCDPGQGSSEQYF.

This chain links TRBV18 with TRBJ2-5, with 9 bases aligning to TRBD2. The CDR3 is 17 amino acids. V was clipped by 0 bases and J by 1 base; unmatched bases: 6. Per the germline V gene, CDR1 is KGHSH and CDR2 is LQKENI. CDR3 amino acids: CASSPPGLAGIQETQYF. In nucleotides, the CDR3 is TGTGCCAGCTCACCACCGGGGCTAGCGGGGATCCAAGAGACCCAGTACTTC. The variable domain in full, completed from reference TRBV18 and TRBJ2-5, reads NAGVMQNPRHLVRRRGQEARLRCSPMKGHSHVYWYRQLPEEGLKFMVYLQKENIIDESGMPKERFSAEFPKEGPSILRIQQVVRGDSAAYFCASSPPGLAGIQETQYFGPGTRLLVL.